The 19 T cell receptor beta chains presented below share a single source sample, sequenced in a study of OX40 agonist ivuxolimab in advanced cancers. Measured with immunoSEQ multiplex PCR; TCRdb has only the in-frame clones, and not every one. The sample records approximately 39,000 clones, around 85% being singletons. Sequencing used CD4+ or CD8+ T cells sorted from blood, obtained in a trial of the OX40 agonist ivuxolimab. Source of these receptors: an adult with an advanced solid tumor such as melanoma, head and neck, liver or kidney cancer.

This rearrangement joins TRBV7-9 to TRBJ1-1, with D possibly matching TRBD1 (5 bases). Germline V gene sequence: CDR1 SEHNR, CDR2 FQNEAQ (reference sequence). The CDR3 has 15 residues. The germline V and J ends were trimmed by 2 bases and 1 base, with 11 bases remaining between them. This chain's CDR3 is CASSLSPQGNTEAFF. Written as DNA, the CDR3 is TGTGCCAGCAGCTTATCCCCCCAGGGGAACACTGAAGCTTTCTTT.

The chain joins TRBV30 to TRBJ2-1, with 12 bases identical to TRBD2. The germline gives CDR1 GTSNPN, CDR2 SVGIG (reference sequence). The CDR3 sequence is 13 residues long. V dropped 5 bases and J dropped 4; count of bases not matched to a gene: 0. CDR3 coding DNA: TGTGCCTGGGGACTAGCGGGGTACAATGAGCAGTTCTTC. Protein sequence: CAWGLAGYNEQFF.

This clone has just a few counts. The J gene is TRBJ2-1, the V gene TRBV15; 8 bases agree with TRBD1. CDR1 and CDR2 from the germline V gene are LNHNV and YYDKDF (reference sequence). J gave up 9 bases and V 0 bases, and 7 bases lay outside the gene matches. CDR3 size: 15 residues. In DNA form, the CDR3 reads TGTGCCACCAGCAGAGATGGACAGGGACTTGGTGAGCAGTTCTTC. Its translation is CATSRDGQGLGEQFF.

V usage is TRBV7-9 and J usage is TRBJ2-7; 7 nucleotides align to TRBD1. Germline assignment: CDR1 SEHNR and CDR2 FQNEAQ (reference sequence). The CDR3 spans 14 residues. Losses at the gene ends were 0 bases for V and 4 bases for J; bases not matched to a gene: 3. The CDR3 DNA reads TGTGCCAGCAGCTTAGCAGGGGGCGGGTACGAGCAGTACTTC. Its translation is CASSLAGGGYEQYF.

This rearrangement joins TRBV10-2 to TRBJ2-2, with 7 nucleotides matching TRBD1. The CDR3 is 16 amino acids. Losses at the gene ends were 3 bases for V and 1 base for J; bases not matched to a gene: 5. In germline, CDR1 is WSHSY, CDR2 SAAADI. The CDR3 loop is CASSETRDRNTGELFF. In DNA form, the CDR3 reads TGCGCCAGCAGTGAAACTCGGGACAGGAACACCGGGGAGCTGTTTTTT.

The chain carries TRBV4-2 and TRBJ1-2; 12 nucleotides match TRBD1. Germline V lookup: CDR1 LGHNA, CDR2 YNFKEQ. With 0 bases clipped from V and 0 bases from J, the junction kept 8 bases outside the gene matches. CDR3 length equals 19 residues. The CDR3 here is CASSQDLGTGGPTNYGYTF. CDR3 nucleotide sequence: TGTGCCAGCAGCCAAGACCTGGGGACAGGGGGCCCCACTAACTATGGCTACACCTTC.

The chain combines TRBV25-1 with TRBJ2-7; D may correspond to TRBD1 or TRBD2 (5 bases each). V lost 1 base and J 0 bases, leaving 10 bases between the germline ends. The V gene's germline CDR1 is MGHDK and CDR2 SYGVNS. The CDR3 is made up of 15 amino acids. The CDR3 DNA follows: TGTGCCAGCAGTGAATTAGGGGACCCCTCCTACGAGCAGTACTTC. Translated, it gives CASSELGDPSYEQYF.

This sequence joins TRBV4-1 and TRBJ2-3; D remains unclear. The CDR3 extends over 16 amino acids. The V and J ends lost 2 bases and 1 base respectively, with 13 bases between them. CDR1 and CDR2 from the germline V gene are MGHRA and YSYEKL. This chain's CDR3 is CASSQQNNRRTDTQYF. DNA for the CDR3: TGCGCCAGCAGCCAACAAAATAATAGGCGCACAGATACGCAGTATTTT.

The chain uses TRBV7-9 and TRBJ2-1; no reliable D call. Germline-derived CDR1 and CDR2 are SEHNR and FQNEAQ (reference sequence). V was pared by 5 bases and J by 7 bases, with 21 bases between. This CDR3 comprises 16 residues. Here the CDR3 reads CASSAKGLGGVNEQFF. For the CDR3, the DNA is TGTGCCAGCAGCGCAAAAGGCCTCGGTGGGGTGAATGAGCAGTTCTTC.

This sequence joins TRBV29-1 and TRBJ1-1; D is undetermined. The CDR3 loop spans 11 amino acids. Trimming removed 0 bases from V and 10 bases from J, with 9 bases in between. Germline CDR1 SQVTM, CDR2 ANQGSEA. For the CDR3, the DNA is TGCAGCGTTGAAGATAAGGTGGGAGCTTTCTTT. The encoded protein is CSVEDKVGAFF.

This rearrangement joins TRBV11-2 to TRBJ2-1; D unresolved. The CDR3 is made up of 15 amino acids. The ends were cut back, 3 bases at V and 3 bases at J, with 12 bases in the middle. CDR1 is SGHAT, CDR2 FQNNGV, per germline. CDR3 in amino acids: CASSFTIFGYNEQFF. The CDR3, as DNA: TGTGCCAGCAGCTTTACGATTTTTGGCTACAATGAGCAGTTCTTC.

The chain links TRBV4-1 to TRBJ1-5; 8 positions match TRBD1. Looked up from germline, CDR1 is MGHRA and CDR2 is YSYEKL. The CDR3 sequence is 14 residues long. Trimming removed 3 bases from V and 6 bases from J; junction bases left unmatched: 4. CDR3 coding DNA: TGCGCCAGCAGCCAGGCACAGGGGGTTCAGCCCCAGCATTTT. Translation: CASSQAQGVQPQHF.

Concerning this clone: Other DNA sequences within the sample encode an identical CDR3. This chain's CDR3 is CASSLTNEQFF. CDR3 nucleotide sequence: TGTGCCAGCAGCTTAACGAATGAGCAGTTCTTC. The genes are TRBV7-3 and TRBJ2-1; D unclear. The germline V gene has CDR1 SGHTA and CDR2 FQGTGA. The V gene lost 0 bases and the J gene lost 7 bases, with 1 base spanning the gap. The length of the CDR3 is 11 residues.

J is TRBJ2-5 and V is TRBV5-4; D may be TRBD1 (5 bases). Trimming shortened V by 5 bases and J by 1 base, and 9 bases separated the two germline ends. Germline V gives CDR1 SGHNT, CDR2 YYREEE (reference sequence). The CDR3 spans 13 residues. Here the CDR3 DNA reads TGTGCCAGCAGTGGACAAACCCAAGAGACCCAGTACTTC. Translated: CASSGQTQETQYF.

The CDR3 sequence is CASSLRAEEQYF. Here the CDR3 DNA reads TGTGCCAGCAGCCTCCGTGCCGAGGAGCAGTACTTC. The chain combines TRBV7-9 with TRBJ2-7, with no clear D. Germline values: CDR1 SEHNR, CDR2 FQNEAQ (reference sequence). CDR3 length: 12 amino acids. The ends were cut back, 5 bases at V and 7 bases at J, with 12 bases in the middle.

The CDR3 coding sequence is TGTGCCAGCAGCGCCGGGACAGGGAAGAACTATGGCTACACCTTC. Its translation is CASSAGTGKNYGYTF. J is TRBJ1-2 and V is TRBV7-9, with 9 bases that match TRBD1. Germline V gene lookup returns CDR1 SEHNR and CDR2 FQNEAQ (reference sequence). V shed 5 bases, J shed 2 bases, and the junction held 6 bases outside the gene matches. The length of the CDR3 is 15 residues.

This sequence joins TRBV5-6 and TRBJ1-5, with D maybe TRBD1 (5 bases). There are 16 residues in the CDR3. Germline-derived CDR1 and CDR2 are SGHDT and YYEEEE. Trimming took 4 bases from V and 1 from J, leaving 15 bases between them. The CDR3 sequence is CASSPRTGRSNQPQHF. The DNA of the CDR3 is TGTGCCAGCAGCCCCCGAACAGGAAGGAGCAATCAGCCCCAGCATTTT. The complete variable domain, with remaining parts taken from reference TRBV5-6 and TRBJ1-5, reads DAGVTQSPTHLIKTRGQQVTLRCSPKSGHDTVSWYQQALGQGPQFIFQYYEEEERQRGNFPDRFSGHQFPNYSSELNVNALLLGDSALYLCASSPRTGRSNQPQHFGDGTRLSIL.

The DNA of the CDR3 is TGTGCCAGCAGACCCTCAGGGGTAGGCGGCTACACCTTC. Protein product: CASRPSGVGGYTF. The rearrangement links TRBV6-4 to TRBJ1-2; D may be TRBD1 (6 bases). CDR1 and CDR2 from the germline V gene are MRHNA and SNTAGT. The CDR3 sequence is 13 residues long. V lost 6 bases and J 8 bases, leaving 16 bases between the germline ends.

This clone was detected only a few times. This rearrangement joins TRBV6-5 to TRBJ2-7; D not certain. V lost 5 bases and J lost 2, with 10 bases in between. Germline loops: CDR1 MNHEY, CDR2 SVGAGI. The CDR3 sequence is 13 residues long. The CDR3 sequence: CASSNGLTYEQYF. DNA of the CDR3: TGTGCCAGCAGTAACGGCTTAACCTACGAGCAGTACTTC.